The rows below give T cell receptor beta chains drawn from one sample of a study of OX40 agonist ivuxolimab in advanced cancers. The method was immunoSEQ multiplex PCR; TCRdb's version includes in-frame clones alone and lacks a portion of them. This table holds roughly 60,000 clones, around 90% found once. Material: CD4+ or CD8+ T cells sorted from blood, obtained in a trial of the OX40 agonist ivuxolimab. The receptors stem from an adult with an advanced solid tumor such as melanoma, head and neck, liver or kidney cancer. Each CDR3 is given with its conserved first and last residue. D genes are given only for firm matches. A clone size is listed for some rows: how often the clone was seen (once, few, many), or a class if it is expanded.

j_call,d_call,v_call,clone_size,cdr3_nt,cdr3_aa
TRBJ2-7,TRBD2,TRBV29-1,-,TGCAGCGCCCGGACTAGCGGCTACGAGCAGTACTTC,CSARTSGYEQYF
TRBJ2-3,-,TRBV30,-,TGTGCCTGGAGTGTACTGGCAGGTAGCACAGATACGCAGTATTTT,CAWSVLAGSTDTQYF
TRBJ1-2,-,TRBV7-9,-,TGTGCCAGCACTACCGGGGGGCGCGGAGGCTACACCTTC,CASTTGGRGGYTF
TRBJ2-7,-,TRBV6-1,-,TGTGCCAGCACTTCCAGCTTCTACGAGCAGTACTTC,CASTSSFYEQYF
TRBJ1-2,-,TRBV14,-,TGTGCCAGCAGCCAAGGATATGGACAGCTTCCCTTGTCTAGTCTATGGGCCTACACCTTC,CASSQGYGQLPLSSLWAYTF
TRBJ1-5,-,TRBV6-6,few,TGTGCCAGCAGCGACTTCAACTCTAAGCCCCAGCATTTT,CASSDFNSKPQHF
TRBJ1-2,-,TRBV28,-,TGTGCCAGCAGTTTTGGGGGGCTAACGGGTGGCTACACCTTC,CASSFGGLTGGYTF
TRBJ2-7,TRBD1,TRBV7-9,once,TGTGCCAGCAGCCCCACAGGGGACGAGCAGTACTTC,CASSPTGDEQYF
TRBJ2-1,-,TRBV11-2,-,TGTGCCAGCAGCTTAGATTGGGCTGCCCCTGACTCGGAGCAGTTCTTC,CASSLDWAAPDSEQFF
TRBJ1-1,-,TRBV5-1,-,TGCGCCAGCAGCCCCCAGGTGGGGGCCACTGAAGCTTTCTTT,CASSPQVGATEAFF
TRBJ2-4,-,TRBV19,-,TGTGCCAGTAGAGCCGTCGGGGACGGGAAAAACATTCAGTACTTC,CASRAVGDGKNIQYF
TRBJ2-1,-,TRBV4-1,-,TGCGCCAGCAGCCAAAGAAGCGGGTACAATGAGCAGTTCTTC,CASSQRSGYNEQFF
TRBJ2-1,-,TRBV11-2,-,TGTGCCAGCAGCCCAATCTCTGGACCTTACAATGAGCAGTTCTTC,CASSPISGPYNEQFF
TRBJ2-2,TRBD2,TRBV30,-,TGTGCCTGGTCAGGAGCGGGGGGCATGAACACCGGGGAGCTGTTTTTT,CAWSGAGGMNTGELFF
TRBJ1-2,TRBD1,TRBV4-1,-,TGCGCCAGCAGCCATCTCGACAGGGACGCCTATGGCTACACCTTC,CASSHLDRDAYGYTF
TRBJ1-2,-,TRBV7-2,few,TGTGCCAGCAGCCCCTACCAGTTCCATGGCTACACCTTC,CASSPYQFHGYTF
TRBJ2-7,-,TRBV5-1,once,TGCGCCAGCAGCTTAGGGTACGAGCAGTACTTC,CASSLGYEQYF
TRBJ2-1,TRBD2,TRBV7-2,-,TGTGCCAGCAGCTCAGAAAGCGGGAGGCCCTACAATGAGCAGTTCTTC,CASSSESGRPYNEQFF
TRBJ1-1,-,TRBV5-5,-,TGTGCCAGCAGCTTAACGTGGACACAGATGAACACTGAAGCTTTCTTT,CASSLTWTQMNTEAFF
TRBJ1-4,-,TRBV28,-,TGTGCCAGCAGGCTTCAGGGAAATGAAAAACTGTTTTTT,CASRLQGNEKLFF
TRBJ2-5,-,TRBV29-1,-,TGCAGCGTTGAAAAGGCCCCAACACAAGAGACCCAGTACTTC,CSVEKAPTQETQYF
TRBJ2-7,-,TRBV4-3,-,TGCGCCAGCAGCCAAGGTCCTAGCTCCTACGAGCAGTACTTC,CASSQGPSSYEQYF
TRBJ2-2,TRBD2,TRBV7-6,-,TGTGCCAGCACCCTACTTGCGGGGGGCAACACCGGGGAGCTGTTTTTT,CASTLLAGGNTGELFF